This T cell receptor beta chain comes out of a study of blood T cell repertoires in COVID-19. Study overall: Collection of acute and convalescent COVID-19 samples took place in the United States, Italy and Spain. Sources were T cells, B-cell-depleted T cells, or PBMCs; the material itself was cDNA or gDNA.

Under the authors' procedure: Amplification of reference gene primers was used by the study to estimate nucleated cell counts. Method: immunoSEQ multiplex PCR; TCRdb's copy keeps in-frame clones and lacks some. V and J calls and clone size come straight from that table; D and trimming were deduced from the DNA. The table has 150,000 to 200,000 clones, roughly four fifths seen once. Between the trimmed V and J ends, which lost 4 bases and 2 bases, there was a span of 13 bases. Germline V gives CDR1 SGHNT, CDR2 YYREEE (reference sequence). The CDR3 contains 14 residues. This clone has only a few counts.

The sequence derives from a woman under 40 with acute or convalescent COVID-19. The chain is built from TRBV5-4 and TRBJ2-7, with D possibly being TRBD1 (7 bases). Sequences were obtained from peripheral blood. This CDR3 reads CASSLTGEAYEQYF. CDR3 DNA sequence: TGTGCCAGCAGCCTTACAGGGGAGGCCTACGAGCAGTACTTC.